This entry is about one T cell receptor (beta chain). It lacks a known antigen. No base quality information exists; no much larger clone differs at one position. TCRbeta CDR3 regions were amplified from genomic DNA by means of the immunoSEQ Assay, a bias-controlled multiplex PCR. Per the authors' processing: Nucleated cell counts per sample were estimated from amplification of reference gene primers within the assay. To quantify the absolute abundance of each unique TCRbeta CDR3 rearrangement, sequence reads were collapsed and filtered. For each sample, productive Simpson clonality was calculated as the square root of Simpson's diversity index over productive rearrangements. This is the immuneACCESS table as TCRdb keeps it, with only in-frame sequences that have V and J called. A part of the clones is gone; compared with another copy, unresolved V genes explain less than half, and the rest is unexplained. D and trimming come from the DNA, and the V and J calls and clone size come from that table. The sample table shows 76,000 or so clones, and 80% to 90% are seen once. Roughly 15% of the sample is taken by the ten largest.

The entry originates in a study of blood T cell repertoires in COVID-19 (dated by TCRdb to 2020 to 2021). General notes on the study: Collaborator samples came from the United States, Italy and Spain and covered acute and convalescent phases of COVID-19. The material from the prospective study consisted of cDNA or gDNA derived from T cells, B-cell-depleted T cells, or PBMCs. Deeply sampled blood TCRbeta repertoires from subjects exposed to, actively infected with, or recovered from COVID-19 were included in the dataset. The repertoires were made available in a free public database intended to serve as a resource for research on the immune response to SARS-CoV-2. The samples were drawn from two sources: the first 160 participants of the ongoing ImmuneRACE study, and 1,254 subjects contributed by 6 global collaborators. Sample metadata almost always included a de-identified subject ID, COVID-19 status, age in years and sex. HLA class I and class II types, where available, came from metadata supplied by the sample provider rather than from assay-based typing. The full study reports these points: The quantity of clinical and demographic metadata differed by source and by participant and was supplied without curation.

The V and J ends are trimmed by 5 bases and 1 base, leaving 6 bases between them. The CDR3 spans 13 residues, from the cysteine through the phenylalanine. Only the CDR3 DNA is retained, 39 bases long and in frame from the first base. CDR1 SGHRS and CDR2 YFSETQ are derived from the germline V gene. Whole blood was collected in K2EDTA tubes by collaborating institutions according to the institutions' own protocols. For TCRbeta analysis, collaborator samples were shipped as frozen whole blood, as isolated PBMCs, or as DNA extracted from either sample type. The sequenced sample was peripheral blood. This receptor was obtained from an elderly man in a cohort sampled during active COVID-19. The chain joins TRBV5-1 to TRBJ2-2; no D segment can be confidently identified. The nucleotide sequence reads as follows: TGCGCCAGCAGTTCAGGGAACACCGGGGAGCTGTTTTTT. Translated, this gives CASSSGNTGELFF.